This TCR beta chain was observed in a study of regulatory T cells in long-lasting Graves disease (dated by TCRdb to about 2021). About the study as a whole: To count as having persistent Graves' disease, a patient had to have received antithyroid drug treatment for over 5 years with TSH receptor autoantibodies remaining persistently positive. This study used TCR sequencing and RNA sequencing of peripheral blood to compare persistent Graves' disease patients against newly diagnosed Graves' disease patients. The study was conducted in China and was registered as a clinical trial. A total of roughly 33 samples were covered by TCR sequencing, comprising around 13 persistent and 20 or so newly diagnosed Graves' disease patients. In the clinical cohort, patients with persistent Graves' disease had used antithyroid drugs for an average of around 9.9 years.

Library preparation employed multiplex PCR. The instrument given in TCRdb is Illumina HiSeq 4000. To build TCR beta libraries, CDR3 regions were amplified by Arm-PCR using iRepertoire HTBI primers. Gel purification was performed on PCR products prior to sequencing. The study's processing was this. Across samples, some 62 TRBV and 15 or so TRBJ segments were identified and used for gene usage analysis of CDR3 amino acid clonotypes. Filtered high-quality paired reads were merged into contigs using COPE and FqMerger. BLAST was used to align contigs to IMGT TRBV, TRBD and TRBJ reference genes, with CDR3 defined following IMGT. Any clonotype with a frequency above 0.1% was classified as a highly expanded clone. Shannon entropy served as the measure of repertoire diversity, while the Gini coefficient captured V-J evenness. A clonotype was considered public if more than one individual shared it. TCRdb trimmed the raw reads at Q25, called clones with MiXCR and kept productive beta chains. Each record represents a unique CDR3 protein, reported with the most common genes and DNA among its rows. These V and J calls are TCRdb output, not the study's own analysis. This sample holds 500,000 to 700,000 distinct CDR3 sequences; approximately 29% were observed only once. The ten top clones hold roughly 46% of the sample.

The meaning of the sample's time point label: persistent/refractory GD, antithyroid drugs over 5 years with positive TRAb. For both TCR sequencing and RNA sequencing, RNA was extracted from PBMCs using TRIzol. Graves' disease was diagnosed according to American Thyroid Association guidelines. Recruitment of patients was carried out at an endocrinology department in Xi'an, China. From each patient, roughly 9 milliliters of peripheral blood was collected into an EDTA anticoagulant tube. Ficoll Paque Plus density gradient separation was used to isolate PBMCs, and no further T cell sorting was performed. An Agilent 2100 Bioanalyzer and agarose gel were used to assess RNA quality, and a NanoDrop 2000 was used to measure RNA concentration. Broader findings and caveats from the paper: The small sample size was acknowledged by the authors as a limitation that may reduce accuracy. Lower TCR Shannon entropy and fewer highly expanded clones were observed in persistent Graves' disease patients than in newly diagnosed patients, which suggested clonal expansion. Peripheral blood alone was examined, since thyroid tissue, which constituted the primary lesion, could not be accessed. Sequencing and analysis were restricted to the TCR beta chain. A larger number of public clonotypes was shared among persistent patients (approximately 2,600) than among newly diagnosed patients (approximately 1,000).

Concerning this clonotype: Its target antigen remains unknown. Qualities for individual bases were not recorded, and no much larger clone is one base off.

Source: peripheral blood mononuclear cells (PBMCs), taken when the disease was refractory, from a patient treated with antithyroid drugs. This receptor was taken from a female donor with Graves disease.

CDR3 protein: CASSSLSSVFEQFF. The DNA sequence is given as TGTGCCAGCAGCTCCCTCTCTAGCGTCTTTGAGCAGTTCTTC. The chain is made from TRBV11-2 and TRBJ2-1; matching of 6 bases hints at TRBD2 as the D gene. V lost 4 bases and J lost 9 bases; the stretch between them is 16 bases long. The CDR3, from cysteine to phenylalanine, totals 14 residues. Only the CDR3 region is kept as DNA, spanning 42 bases read in frame from base 1. CDR1 SGHAT and CDR2 FQNNGV are derived from the germline V gene.